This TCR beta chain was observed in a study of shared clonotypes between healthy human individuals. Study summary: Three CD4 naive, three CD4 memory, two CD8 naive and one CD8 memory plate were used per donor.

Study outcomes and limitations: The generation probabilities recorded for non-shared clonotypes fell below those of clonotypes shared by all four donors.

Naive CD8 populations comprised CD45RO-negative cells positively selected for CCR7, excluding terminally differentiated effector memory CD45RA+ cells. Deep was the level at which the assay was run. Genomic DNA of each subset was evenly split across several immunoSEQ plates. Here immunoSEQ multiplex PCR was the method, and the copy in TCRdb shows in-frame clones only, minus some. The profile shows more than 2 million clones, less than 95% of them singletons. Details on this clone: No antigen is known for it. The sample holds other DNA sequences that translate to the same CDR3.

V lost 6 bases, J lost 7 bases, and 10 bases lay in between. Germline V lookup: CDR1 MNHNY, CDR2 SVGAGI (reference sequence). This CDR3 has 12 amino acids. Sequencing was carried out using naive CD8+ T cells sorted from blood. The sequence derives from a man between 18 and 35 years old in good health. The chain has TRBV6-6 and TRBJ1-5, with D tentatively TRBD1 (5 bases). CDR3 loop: CASSPGGQPQHF. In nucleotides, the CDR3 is TGTGCCAGCAGCCCCGGGGGGCAGCCCCAGCATTTT.